This TCR beta chain emerged from a study of blood T cell repertoires in COVID-19. Study context: Sources were T cells, B-cell-depleted T cells, or PBMCs; the material itself was cDNA or gDNA.

Sequencing was performed with immunoSEQ multiplex PCR; in TCRdb, only in-frame clones are kept and a portion is missing. In the table there are approximately 190,000 clones, 65% to 85% of which are singletons. This CDR3 is built from 16 residues. CDR1 and CDR2 (germline): SGHTA, FQGNSA. V gave up 4 bases and J gave up 2 bases; unmatched junction bases: 10. The rearrangement joins TRBV7-2 to TRBJ2-7, with 8 nucleotides matching TRBD2. The sequence derives from a man aged 55-75 years with active or convalescent COVID-19. Source material: peripheral blood. The chain's CDR3 is CASSSLLGGGTYEQYF. The CDR3 DNA follows: TGTGCCAGCAGCTCCCTTCTAGGCGGGGGGACCTACGAGCAGTACTTC.